Here is one T cell receptor (beta chain) with its context. Its antigen is currently unknown. TCRdb fed the RT-PCR reads into MiXCR, producing one record per CDR3 protein. The sample shows more than 700,000 distinct CDR3 sequences, 21% of them seen only once. The V end lost 4 bases, the J end lost 0 bases, and 12 bases lay between the germline ends. CDR1 and CDR2 (germline): LGHDT, YNNKEL (reference sequence). The CDR3 is 15 amino acids. These data come from a study of response to subunit inactivated influenza vaccine. Study-level points and caveats: T cells newly recruited by each seasonal influenza vaccination are few, the authors suggested.

The sample in question was PBMCs from blood, obtained 5 to 6 days after vaccination. This rearrangement joins TRBV3-1 to TRBJ1-1; no definite D call. The receptor was derived from a man over 45 who received an inactivated influenza vaccine. The CDR3 spells CASSPDPLLNTEAFF. The CDR3, as DNA: TGTGCCAGCAGCCCGGACCCGCTTCTGAACACTGAAGCTTTCTTT.